The next 29 T cell receptor beta chains were all read from a single sample in a study of CD8+ T cells in alopecia areata. Sequencing used cDNA as its template, made by extracting RNA and reverse transcribing it. Profiled with immunoSEQ multiplex PCR; TCRdb holds only in-frame clones, not every one. Found here are some 5,500 clones, no singletons; the ten largest cover approximately 32%. Using CD4, CD8alpha, NKG2D, NKG2ACE and other markers, pooled cutaneous lymph node cells were sorted. The specimen was CD8+ T cells sorted from a lymph node. The receptors were gathered from a C3H/HeJ mouse with alopecia areata. Mouse MHC haplotype: H2-k.

A few counts support this clone. The listed genes are named as in mouse. CDR3 sequence: CASSDSGGATGQLYF. The covered CDR3 bases are TGTGCCAGCAGTGATTCTGGGGGGGCCACCGGG. The chain uses TRBV13-3 and TRBJ2-2, with 10 bases lining up with TRBD2. The read halts 4 residues ahead of the CDR3 end, with the missing end drawn from the germline J gene. The trim removed 1 base at V and 4 bases at J, leaving 1 base unmatched. The CDR3 is 15 residues long. CDR1 is NNHDY, CDR2 SYVADS, per germline.

This clone was observed at least ten times. Gene names denote mouse genes. Read sequence stops 4 residues before the CDR3 end, and the germline J gene provides the missing end. The J gene is TRBJ2-2, the V gene TRBV29, with no clear D. This CDR3 comprises 14 residues. V lost 5 bases and J 1 base, leaving 8 bases between the germline ends. Germline V gives CDR1 MSHET, CDR2 SYDVDS. The part of the CDR3 DNA that was read is TGTGCTAGCAGTCCGACAATAAACACCGGG. It translates to CASSPTINTG. The complete CDR3 reads CASSPTINTGQLYF.

This clone has ten or more counts. Gene names follow the mouse nomenclature. The read is 4 residues too short to cover the CDR3 end, so that end is filled in from the germline J gene. Additional DNA sequences in this sample encode the identical CDR3. The rearrangement links TRBV31 to TRBJ2-7, with 11 positions matching TRBD2. The CDR3 is 14 amino acids. The germline V gene has CDR1 GKSSPN and CDR2 SITVG. Partial CDR3 DNA: TGTGCCTGGAGTCTAAGACTGGGGGGGTAT. Translation gives CAWSLRLGGY. In full, the CDR3 is CAWSLRLGGYEQYF.

This clone was counted ten times or more. Gene names are the mouse ones. The read comes to an end 4 residues before the CDR3 does, leaving the germline J gene to fill in the end. The chain carries TRBV12-1 and TRBJ2-3, with 9 nucleotides matching TRBD2. CDR1 and CDR2 from the germline V gene are SGHSN and HYEKVE. J lost 0 bases, V lost 0 bases, and 6 bases had no gene match. CDR3 length equals 17 residues. The CDR3 DNA, read in part, is TGTGCCAGCTCTCTCGATGGGGGACTGGGTAGTGCAGAA. Translating it yields CASSLDGGLGSAE. The full CDR3 sequence reads CASSLDGGLGSAETLYF.

In this sample, this clone turned up a few times. The listed genes are named as in mouse. The read comes to an end 4 residues before the CDR3 does, leaving the germline J gene to fill in the end. The chain is built from TRBV5 and TRBJ2-5; the match to TRBD2 covers 13 bases. Germline-derived CDR1 and CDR2 are LGHNA and YNLKQL (reference sequence). The CDR3 length is 15 residues. The CDR3 reads CASSPDWGGADTQYF. CDR3 DNA (partial): TGTGCCAGCAGCCCGGACTGGGGGGGCGCGGAC.

This clone was observed at least ten times. Any gene name here is a mouse gene name. The read stops 4 residues short of the end of the CDR3; the missing end is completed from the germline J gene. The chain employs TRBV5 and TRBJ2-5; D is ambiguous. Germline V gene data show CDR1 as LGHNA and CDR2 as YNLKQL (reference sequence). The CDR3 loop spans 15 amino acids. Trimming shortened V by 4 bases and J by 0 bases, and 11 bases separated the two germline ends. The CDR3: CASSPNFFNQDTQYF. Partial CDR3 DNA: TGTGCCAGCAGCCCCAACTTTTTTAACCAAGAC.

Details on this clone: Gene names are mouse gene names. The missing CDR3 end, 4 residues past where the read stops, is filled in from the germline J gene. J is TRBJ2-7 and V is TRBV31; 12 nucleotides agree with TRBD2. Per germline, CDR1 GKSSPN and CDR2 SITVG. CDR3 length equals 14 residues. Germline trimming cut 3 bases from V and 0 bases from J; bases unmatched to any gene: 0. CDR3 protein: CAWRDWGGSYEQYF. The part of the CDR3 DNA that was read is TGTGCCTGGAGGGACTGGGGGGGCTCCTAT.

A word on this clone: The gene symbols are mouse symbols. The CDR3 end falls 4 residues outside the read, so it is completed with the germline J gene. The chain is built from TRBV19 and TRBJ2-4; TRBD1 aligns across 9 bases. Germline V gene sequence: CDR1 FNHDT, CDR2 SITEND (reference sequence). The CDR3 runs to 14 residues. Incomplete CDR3 DNA: TGTGCCAGCAGTATAGGGGGACAGGGAAAC. It encodes CASSIGGQGN. The entire CDR3 protein reads CASSIGGQGNTLYF. Using reference TRBV19 and TRBJ2-4 for the parts outside the CDR3, the full variable domain is GGIITQTPKFLIGQEGQKLTLKCQQNFNHDTMYWYRQDSGKGLRLIYYSITENDLQKGDLSEGYDASREKKSSFSLTVTSAQKNEMAVFLCASSIGGQGNTLYFGAGTRLSVL.

This clone was detected only a few times. Mouse gene names and germline throughout. The CDR3 end lies 4 residues beyond the end of the read and is filled in from the germline J gene. The chain recombines TRBV13-2 with TRBJ2-5; 11 positions match TRBD2. Germline V CDR1 and CDR2: NNHNN, SYGAGS (reference sequence). The CDR3 runs to 17 residues. Trimming at V came to 5 bases and at J to 0 bases, leaving 8 bases not matched to a gene. CDR3 DNA (partial): TGTGCCAGCGGGGCGGACTGGGGGGCGATTAACCAAGAC. Its translation: CASGADWGAINQD. The whole CDR3 sequence is CASGADWGAINQDTQYF.

This clone was detected a few times. The germline and genes are mouse ones. CDR3 loop: CASSIRQGSPLYF. The covered CDR3 bases are TGTGCCAGCAGTATCCGACAGGGATCGCCC. The chain uses TRBV19 and TRBJ1-6; 7 nucleotides agree with TRBD1. The read terminates 3 residues ahead of where the CDR3 ends, so the germline J gene completes it. TRBJ1-6 is given ORF status, its function remaining uncertain. The CDR3 loop spans 13 amino acids. Germline V gives CDR1 FNHDT, CDR2 SITEND (reference sequence). V shed 2 bases and J 10 bases; nucleotides not matched to a gene: 3.

This clone is medium-sized (0.01 to 0.1%) in the sample. Mouse names are used for the genes. The read falls 4 residues short of the CDR3 end, and the missing part is taken from the germline J gene. V is TRBV17 and J is TRBJ1-2, with a tentative D call TRBD1 (6 bases). Trimming removed 1 base from V and 0 bases from J, with 15 bases in between. CDR3 length: 17 residues. Germline assignment: CDR1 MNHDT and CDR2 YYDKIL. The CDR3 DNA, read in part, is TGTGCTAGCAGTAGAGTCCCCGGGACACCTTCAAACTCC. This translates into CASSRVPGTPSNS. The CDR3 in full is CASSRVPGTPSNSDYTF.

The sample holds many counts of this clone. Gene labels here are mouse ones. The read finishes 4 residues shy of the CDR3 end, and the germline J gene is used to complete it. The J gene is TRBJ2-5, the V gene TRBV13-1; D ambiguous. The CDR3 consists of 12 residues. Germline CDR1 is NSHNY and CDR2 is SYGAGN. CDR3 bases read: TGTGCCAGCAGTGACAACAAAGAC. This translates into CASSDNKD. The full CDR3 reads CASSDNKDTQYF.

This clone was found many times. These gene names are mouse names. The CDR3 extends 4 residues past the end of the read, so its final part is completed from the germline J gene. The chain links TRBV16 to TRBJ2-5; 9 positions agree with TRBD1. V trimming: 5 bases; J trimming: 3 bases; junction bases outside the gene matches: 3. The CDR3 totals 14 residues. CDR1 and CDR2 (germline): SGHSA, FRNQAP. CDR3: CASSPGTGQDTQYF. The part of the CDR3 DNA that was read is TGTGCAAGCAGCCCCGGGACAGGGCAAGAC.

This clone was detected a few times. Genes here carry mouse names. The CDR3 extends 4 residues past the end of the read, so its final part is completed from the germline J gene. The rearrangement joins TRBV19 to TRBJ1-1; tentatively, D is TRBD1 (6 bases). V dropped 2 bases and J dropped 0 bases, with 8 bases sitting between them. The germline CDR1 and CDR2 sequences are FNHDT and SITEND (reference sequence). The length of the CDR3 is 14 residues. The CDR3 loop is CASSIWTANTEVFF. The DNA read from the CDR3 is TGTGCCAGCAGTATCTGGACAGCAAACACA. Together with reference TRBV19 and TRBJ1-1, the CDR3 gives the full variable domain: GGIITQTPKFLIGQEGQKLTLKCQQNFNHDTMYWYRQDSGKGLRLIYYSITENDLQKGDLSEGYDASREKKSSFSLTVTSAQKNEMAVFLCASSIWTANTEVFFGKGTRLTVV.

This clone was seen ten or more times. The genes and germline here are from mouse. The read halts 3 residues ahead of the CDR3 end, with the missing end drawn from the germline J gene. The chain combines TRBV13-2 with TRBJ1-6; TRBD1 matches at 8 bases. TRBJ1-6 is an open reading frame whose function is uncertain. This CDR3 contains 17 residues. The germline CDR1 and CDR2 sequences are NNHNN and SYGAGS (reference sequence). V was pared by 2 bases and J by 0 bases, with 4 bases of the junction left unmatched. This chain's CDR3 is CASGEDRVNSYNSPLYF. The CDR3 DNA, read in part, is TGTGCCAGCGGTGAGGACAGGGTGAATTCCTATAATTCGCCC.

Judged by abundance, this clone is medium-sized (0.01 to 0.1%). Germline and genes: mouse. The read terminates 3 residues ahead of where the CDR3 ends, so the germline J gene completes it. The chain is built from TRBV13-1 and TRBJ1-6, with D unresolved. TRBJ1-6 is flagged as an ORF with uncertain function. The CDR3 is 12 residues long. Germline V gene lookup returns CDR1 NSHNY and CDR2 SYGAGN. V gave up 0 bases and J gave up 9 bases, with 4 bases separating them. CDR3 bases read: TGTGCCAGCAGTGATGAGGGTTCGCCC. It translates to CASSDEGSP. The complete CDR3 reads CASSDEGSPLYF.

This clone ranks as medium-sized. All gene names here are mouse names. The read ends 4 residues before the CDR3 terminus; that terminus is restored from the germline J gene. The V gene is TRBV31, the J gene TRBJ1-1; the D gene is possibly TRBD1 (5 bases). Per germline, CDR1 GKSSPN and CDR2 SITVG. Trimming removed 4 bases from V and 4 bases from J, with 7 bases in between. The CDR3 sequence is 11 residues long. The CDR3 bases that were read are TGTGCCTGGACAGGGTTCACA. It specifies CAWTGFT. The whole CDR3 protein is CAWTGFTEVFF.

This clone is medium-sized (0.01 to 0.1%) within its sample. Genes and germline are mouse. The CDR3 end falls 4 residues outside the read, so it is completed with the germline J gene. This sequence joins TRBV17 and TRBJ2-5, with 10 positions matching TRBD1. From germline, CDR1 is MNHDT and CDR2 YYDKIL. Trimming took 8 bases from V and 3 from J; bases not matched to a gene: 8. The CDR3 runs to 15 residues. CDR3 DNA (partial): TGTGCTAGCGAGACATGGACAGGGGGGCAAGAC. Its translation: CASETWTGGQD. The CDR3 as a whole reads CASETWTGGQDTQYF.

Details on this clone: Since a far larger clone is one base different, this is likely a read error. The gene names given are mouse names. The CDR3 extends 4 residues past the end of the read, so its final part is completed from the germline J gene. The rearrangement uses TRBV13-1 and TRBJ1-2; 10 nucleotides agree with TRBD1. Trimming took 4 bases from V and 4 from J; bases not matched to a gene: 1. The CDR3 is 13 amino acids. Germline CDR1 reads NSHNY; CDR2 reads SYGAGN. The CDR3 reads CASSRDRGSDYTF. CDR3 bases read: TGTGCCAGCAGTCGGGACAGGGGCTCC.

This clone showed up many times. These gene names are mouse names. The read stops 3 residues short of the end of the CDR3; the missing end is completed from the germline J gene. This chain uses TRBV24 with TRBJ1-6; D may be TRBD1 (6 bases). TRBJ1-6 is labeled an ORF, and its function is uncertain. The germline CDR1 and CDR2 sequences are KGHTA and FRNEEI. The CDR3 extends over 14 amino acids. Deletions cut 4 bases from V and 5 bases from J, with 9 bases between. CDR3 residues: CASSRRDNNSPLYF. The sequenced part of the CDR3 DNA is TGTGCCAGCAGTCGCCGGGACAATAATTCGCCC.

Comment on this clone: The genes are named according to mouse. The CDR3 end falls 4 residues outside the read, so it is completed with the germline J gene. This rearrangement joins TRBV4 to TRBJ2-3, with a weak D call TRBD2 (6 bases). CDR1 is LGHDT, CDR2 YNNKQL, per germline (reference sequence). V lost 5 bases to trimming and J lost 0 bases, with 12 bases between them. The CDR3 extends over 15 amino acids. The covered CDR3 bases are TGTGCCAGCAGCCAAGGACTGAGTAGTGCAGAA. Translation gives CASSQGLSSAE. The entire CDR3 is CASSQGLSSAETLYF.

A note on this clone: Genes and germline come from the mouse. The CDR3 goes on 4 residues after the read ends, and that part is filled in from the germline J gene. The chain recombines TRBV13-2 with TRBJ2-1; 7 nucleotides align to TRBD1. The CDR3 is 15 residues long. With V trimmed by 2 bases and J by 0 bases, 2 bases remained unmatched. Germline lookup yields CDR1 NNHNN and CDR2 SYGAGS (reference sequence). CDR3 DNA (partial): TGTGCCAGCGGTGAGGGACAGAATAACTATGCT. The encoded protein is CASGEGQNNYA. The entire CDR3 protein reads CASGEGQNNYAEQFF.

Note on this clone: Gene names are mouse gene names. With the read ending 4 residues before the CDR3 end, the germline J gene is used to fill in that end. The genes are TRBV12-2 and TRBJ2-7; 7 bases are shared with TRBD1. The CDR3 totals 14 residues. The V gene end was trimmed by 0 bases and the J gene end by 0 bases; junction bases not matched to a gene: 1. Germline CDR1 SGHLS, CDR2 HYDKME. CDR3 sequence: CASSLGDSSYEQYF. The part of the CDR3 DNA that was read is TGTGCCAGCTCTCTCGGGGACAGCTCCTAT.

This clone occurred many times. Gene names and germline refer to mouse. The read gets to within 4 residues of the CDR3 end, and the germline J gene fills in the rest. J is TRBJ2-7 and V is TRBV29, with D possibly TRBD1 on 6 matching bases. This CDR3 has 13 residues. The germline V gene encodes CDR1 MSHET and CDR2 SYDVDS. CDR3 DNA (partial): TGTGCTAGCAGTTTCGACAGGAGGTAT. Protein sequence: CASSFDRRY. The whole CDR3 sequence reads CASSFDRRYEQYF.

This clone was picked up many times. These gene names are mouse names. The DNA ends 4 residues before the CDR3 does, and the rest of the CDR3 is filled in from the germline J gene. V usage is TRBV5 and J usage is TRBJ2-5; 7 nucleotides line up with TRBD1. The germline V gene encodes CDR1 LGHNA and CDR2 YNLKQL (reference sequence). The CDR3 has 13 amino acids. The DNA read from the CDR3 is TGTGCCAGCAGCCAAGGACAGGGAGAC. Translation gives CASSQGQGD. The entire CDR3 protein reads CASSQGQGDTQYF.

This clone was recorded a few times. Any gene name here is a mouse gene name. With the read ending 4 residues before the CDR3 end, the germline J gene is used to fill in that end. The chain uses TRBV13-1 and TRBJ2-7; possibly TRBD1 for D (5 bases). V lost 1 base to trimming and J lost 0 bases, with 8 bases between them. CDR1 and CDR2 (germline): NSHNY, SYGAGN. This CDR3 is built from 14 residues. The DNA read from the CDR3 is TGTGCCAGCAGTGATTCAGGGAGCTCCTAT. Its translation: CASSDSGSSY. The CDR3 reads in full as CASSDSGSSYEQYF.

Concerning this clone itself: The genes and germline here are from mouse. The read falls 4 residues short of the CDR3 end, and the missing part is taken from the germline J gene. V gene TRBV13-3 combines with J gene TRBJ2-1; 11 nucleotides line up with TRBD2. Unmatched junction bases numbered 2, after V lost 5 bases and J lost 1 base. Germline values: CDR1 NNHDY, CDR2 SYVADS. This CDR3 has 15 amino acids. CDR3 DNA, as far as it was read: TGTGCCAGCAGCCGGACTGGGGGGAACTATGCT. Translated, it gives CASSRTGGNYA. The whole CDR3 sequence reads CASSRTGGNYAEQFF.

This clone was detected ten times or more. The genes and germline here are from mouse. The read stops 4 residues short of the end of the CDR3; the missing end is completed from the germline J gene. The V gene is TRBV1, the J gene TRBJ1-1; TRBD1 might be the D (6 bases). CDR3 length equals 15 residues. V lost 3 bases, J lost 0 bases, and 11 bases lay in between. The V gene's germline CDR1 is NSQYPW and CDR2 LRSPGD (reference sequence). The covered CDR3 bases are TGCACCTGCAGTGCCCCCGGGACATCAAACACA. Translation gives CTCSAPGTSNT. The complete CDR3 reads CTCSAPGTSNTEVFF.

This clone was observed a few times. The genes are named according to mouse. The read comes to an end 4 residues before the CDR3 does, leaving the germline J gene to fill in the end. The genes are TRBV12-2 and TRBJ2-4, with 10 bases fitting TRBD2. Germline values: CDR1 SGHLS, CDR2 HYDKME. The CDR3 covers 14 residues. The CDR3 DNA, read in part, is TGTGCCAGCTCTCCCGACTGGGGGGTTAAC. Translating gives CASSPDWGVN. The entire CDR3 reads CASSPDWGVNTLYF.